The 7 T cell receptor beta chains listed next were all sequenced from one sample in a study of T cells in Graves' hyperthyroidism and ophthalmopathy. RNA transcripts gave rise to amplified TCR beta CDR3 regions. Primed by the HTBI set, a first-round RT-PCR was run on the TCR CDR3. Each CDR3 protein is one row after TCRdb ran MiXCR on the multiplex PCR reads. The repertoire holds hundreds of thousands of distinct CDR3 sequences, roughly 20% seen once, with roughly a third in the top ten. The sequenced material came from blood. Source of these receptors: a man younger than 40 with Graves' ophthalmopathy.

The chain employs TRBV4-2 and TRBJ2-1; no reliable D call. Germline values: CDR1 LGHNA, CDR2 YNFKEQ. This CDR3 is built from 20 residues. V lost 3 bases to trimming and J lost 4 bases, with 28 bases between them. CDR3 protein: CASSHFSPPPGATEYNEQFF. The CDR3 DNA reads as TGTGCCAGCAGCCATTTCTCCCCACCCCCCGGAGCCACCGAATACAATGAGCAGTTCTTC.

This clonotype was counted only a few times. The CDR3 loop is CASSSTGVRRETQYF. DNA of the CDR3: TGTGCCAGCAGCTCCACGGGAGTACGTAGAGAGACCCAGTACTTC. The chain carries TRBV7-2 and TRBJ2-5, with D possibly being TRBD2 (6 bases). The germline gives CDR1 SGHTA, CDR2 FQGNSA. Deletions cut 4 bases from V and 4 bases from J, with 16 bases between. The CDR3 consists of 15 residues.

The chain recombines TRBV5-8 with TRBJ2-7, with TRBD2 as a possible D gene (5 bases). The CDR3 totals 16 residues. Trimming shortened V by 1 base and J by 7 bases, and 21 bases separated the two germline ends. The germline gives CDR1 SGHTS, CDR2 YDEGEE. The CDR3 DNA follows: TGTGCCAGCAGCTTGCGGCGGGCGGGCGGAGTGGGGGAGCAGTACTTC. Encoded protein: CASSLRRAGGVGEQYF.

This clonotype was observed many times. V is TRBV7-9 and J is TRBJ1-1, with 8 bases lining up with TRBD1. The germline CDR1 and CDR2 sequences are SEHNR and FQNEAQ (reference sequence). The CDR3 is made up of 15 amino acids. After removal of 1 base from V and 0 bases from J, the junction contained 1 base not matched to a gene. The CDR3 protein is CASSLGTGLNTEAFF. CDR3 nucleotides: TGTGCCAGCAGCTTAGGGACAGGGCTGAACACTGAAGCTTTCTTT.

This clonotype was counted at least ten times. The chain combines TRBV28 with TRBJ1-5; 8 bases match TRBD1. The CDR3 covers 14 residues. Looked up from germline, CDR1 is MDHEN and CDR2 is SYDVKM. V was pared by 6 bases and J by 4 bases, with 5 bases of the junction left unmatched. The CDR3, as DNA: TGTGCCAGCAGAGGGACAGGCTCGAATCAGCCCCAGCATTTT. Translation: CASRGTGSNQPQHF.

This clonotype was detected ten times or more. The genes are TRBV28 and TRBJ2-1, with TRBD2 matching 7 bases. The CDR3 has 16 residues. Germline loops: CDR1 MDHEN, CDR2 SYDVKM. V lost 1 base to trimming and J lost 7 bases; unmatched junction nucleotides: 10. CDR3 nucleotide sequence: TGTGCCAGCAGTTTATACCGGGGAGGGGCGGGGAATGAGCAGTTCTTC. The encoded protein is CASSLYRGGAGNEQFF.

V gene TRBV5-1 combines with J gene TRBJ2-1; D is ambiguous. V lost 1 base to trimming and J lost 10 bases, with 9 bases between them. The CDR3 length is 12 residues. The V gene's germline CDR1 is SGHRS and CDR2 YFSETQ. CDR3 nucleotides: TGCGCCAGCAGCTTGTTCCAGGACGAGCAGTTCTTC. Translation: CASSLFQDEQFF. The full variable domain, rest sourced from reference TRBV5-1 and TRBJ2-1, is KAGVTQTPRYLIKTRGQQVTLSCSPISGHRSVSWYQQTPGQGLQFLFEYFSETQRNKGNFPGRFSGRQFSNSRSEMNVSTLELGDSALYLCASSLFQDEQFFGPGTRLTVL.